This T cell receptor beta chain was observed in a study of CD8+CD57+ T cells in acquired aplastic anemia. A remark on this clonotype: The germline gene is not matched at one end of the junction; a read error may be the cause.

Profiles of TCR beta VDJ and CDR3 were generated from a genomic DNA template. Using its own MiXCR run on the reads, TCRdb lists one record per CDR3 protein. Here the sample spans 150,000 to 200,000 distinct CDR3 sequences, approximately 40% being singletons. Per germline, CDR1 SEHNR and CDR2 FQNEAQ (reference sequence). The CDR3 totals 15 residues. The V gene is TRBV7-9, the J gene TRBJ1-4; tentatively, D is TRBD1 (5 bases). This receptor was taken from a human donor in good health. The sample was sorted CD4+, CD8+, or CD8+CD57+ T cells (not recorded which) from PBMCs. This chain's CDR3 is CASSLRGTANEKLFF. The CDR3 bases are TGTGCCAGCAGCTTAAGGGGCACGGCTAATGAGAAACTGTTTTTT.